This T cell receptor beta chain appears in the sequencing data of a study of radiotherapy plus CTLA-4 blockade in lung cancer. Study as a whole: Objective responses occurred in about 18% of patients; around 31% had disease control. Findings and caveats of the study: The authors reported that early blood T cell clone dynamics, with interferon-beta, best predicted response. In blood, tumor-derived TCR clones expanded after radiotherapy plus ipilimumab.

Sequencing used immunoSEQ multiplex PCR; TCRdb keeps in-frame clones, though not all of them. The data show tens of thousands of clones, about 76% seen once. The sample holds one count of this clone. Its specificity is unknown. There are 15 residues in the CDR3. Germline lookup yields CDR1 MNHNS and CDR2 SASEGT. Trimming removed 6 bases from V and 1 base from J, with 13 bases in between. The source is a human donor with non-small cell lung cancer that progressed on radiotherapy plus ipilimumab. The chain combines TRBV6-1 with TRBJ1-5, with D tentatively TRBD1 (5 bases). Sample: peripheral blood, taken from a patient treated with radiotherapy plus ipilimumab. CDR3 sequence: CASRSTGLSNQPQHF. The CDR3 region has the DNA TGTGCCAGCAGATCCACGGGACTGAGCAATCAGCCCCAGCATTTT.